This record covers a single TCR beta chain. Antigen unknown. The record originates from a study of T cell responses to AZD1222 COVID-19 vaccine. Overall study findings and caveats: Along spike, vaccine-associated CD4 TCRs were found throughout, with dominance at 160-218 and 743-854. Reports indicate that nearly half of spike-specific TCRs are directed at unmutated variant regions. In a largely white British group with more females than males, clonal diversity was possibly underestimated.

Trimming took off 2 bases at V and 7 bases at J, with 15 bases between the two ends. This CDR3 is 16 amino acids long. The germline V gene encodes CDR1 MNHEY and CDR2 SVGAGI. Only in-frame clones appear in the TCRdb table, and some are missing; sequencing was by immunoSEQ multiplex PCR. The data contain 190,000 or so clones, about 89% of them singletons. The input for sequencing was peripheral blood, taken 28 days after the second AZD1222 dose. The chain combines TRBV6-5 with TRBJ1-6, with D perhaps matching TRBD1 (6 bases). This clonotype was obtained from an adult who received the AZD1222 COVID-19 vaccine. Written as DNA, the CDR3 is TGTGCCAGCAGTTACAACCAGGGGTGGAGAAATTCACCCCTCCACTTT. It translates to CASSYNQGWRNSPLHF.